Each of the 29 T cell receptor beta chains below was sequenced from the same sample in a study of T cells in localized non-small cell lung cancer. Assay: immunoSEQ multiplex PCR; the TCRdb copy retains only in-frame clones and omits some. The table includes 40,000 to 65,000 clones, around nine tenths detected once. The input for sequencing was PBMCs, taken before any cancer treatment. The receptors originated from a female donor with stage II lung adenocarcinoma.

The V and J genes are TRBV15 and TRBJ1-1, with D hard to call. V was clipped by 4 bases and J by 0 bases, with 3 bases between them. The CDR3 is 12 amino acids. The germline gives CDR1 LNHNV, CDR2 YYDKDF (reference sequence). The CDR3 is CATSKLNTEAFF. DNA of the CDR3: TGTGCCACCAGCAAACTGAACACTGAAGCTTTCTTT.

This sequence joins TRBV5-1 and TRBJ1-4; no firm D call. Per the germline V gene, CDR1 is SGHRS and CDR2 is YFSETQ. CDR3 length equals 15 residues. V dropped 5 bases and J dropped 8 bases, with 19 bases sitting between them. In DNA, the CDR3 is TGCGCCAGCAGTCCCACGAGGACTCAGACCGAAAAACTGTTTTTT. The encoded protein is CASSPTRTQTEKLFF.

V usage is TRBV6-5 and J usage is TRBJ1-3; D is perhaps TRBD1 (5 bases). Germline V CDR1 and CDR2: MNHEY, SVGAGI. CDR3 size: 15 residues. V lost 2 bases and J 0 bases, leaving 8 bases between the germline ends. CDR3 in DNA: TGTGCCAGCAGTTACGACAGCAGCTCTGGAAACACCATATATTTT. Translated, it gives CASSYDSSSGNTIYF.

The chain employs TRBV7-9 and TRBJ2-3, with 9 bases matching TRBD2. The CDR3 has 16 residues. V lost 2 bases and J lost 0; bases outside the gene matches: 3. Germline-derived CDR1 and CDR2 are SEHNR and FQNEAQ (reference sequence). The CDR3 reads CASSLSTSGSTDTQYF. CDR3 coding DNA: TGTGCCAGCAGCTTATCGACTAGCGGAAGCACAGATACGCAGTATTTT. Supplemented by reference TRBV7-9 and TRBJ2-3, the full variable domain reads DTGVSQNPRHKITKRGQNVTFRCDPISEHNRLYWYRQTLGQGPEFLTYFQNEAQLEKSRLLSDRFSAERPKGSFSTLEIQRTEQGDSAMYLCASSLSTSGSTDTQYFGPGTRLTVL.

This sequence joins TRBV2 and TRBJ2-1, with 8 positions matching TRBD1. V trimming: 3 bases; J trimming: 8 bases; junction bases outside the gene matches: 9. This CDR3 has 15 amino acids. Germline loops: CDR1 SNHLY, CDR2 FYNNEI. The CDR3 is CASSDEDRVNDEQFF. In nucleotides, the CDR3 is TGTGCCAGCAGTGATGAGGACAGGGTAAACGATGAGCAGTTCTTC.

The J gene is TRBJ1-3, the V gene TRBV29-1; 7 bases match TRBD1. The germline CDR1 and CDR2 sequences are SQVTM and ANQGSEA. V shed 5 bases, J shed 3 bases, and the junction held 7 bases outside the gene matches. The CDR3 is 14 residues long. The CDR3 is CSVMTGSDGNTIYF. The CDR3 nucleotides are TGCAGCGTTATGACAGGGTCCGATGGAAACACCATATATTTT.

The V and J genes are TRBV19 and TRBJ1-2; TRBD1 matches at 7 bases. The CDR3 has 13 amino acids. With 11 bases clipped from V and 8 bases from J, the junction kept 14 bases outside the gene matches. The germline CDR1 and CDR2 sequences are LNHDA and SQIVND (reference sequence). The CDR3 region is CAGWDSPAGGYTF. The CDR3 nucleotides are TGTGCCGGATGGGACAGCCCCGCGGGGGGCTACACCTTC.

The rearrangement uses TRBV2 and TRBJ2-7; 7 bases match TRBD1. Per the germline V gene, CDR1 is SNHLY and CDR2 is FYNNEI. The CDR3 runs 17 residues. Unmatched junction bases numbered 11, after V lost 1 base and J lost 2 bases. The CDR3 coding sequence is TGTGCCAGCAGTGAAGTCCCAACAGACAGGGCTCCCTACGAGCAGTACTTC. Residues: CASSEVPTDRAPYEQYF.

This chain's CDR3 is CASSLSPGLGNEQFF. CDR3 sequence (DNA): TGTGCCAGCAGCTTATCTCCGGGGCTGGGGAATGAGCAGTTCTTC. The rearrangement uses TRBV7-8 and TRBJ2-1; D is perhaps TRBD1 or TRBD2 (5 bases each). Looked up from germline, CDR1 is SGHVS and CDR2 is FQNEAQ. This CDR3 is 15 amino acids long. V was clipped by 2 bases and J by 7 bases, with 15 bases between them.

V usage is TRBV13 and J usage is TRBJ2-3, with 7 bases lining up with TRBD1. The germline V gene has CDR1 PRHDT and CDR2 FYEKMQ (reference sequence). J lost 5 bases, V lost 5 bases, and 1 base had no gene match. This CDR3 has 12 amino acids. The CDR3 here is CASSPGGDTQYF. The CDR3 nucleotides read TGTGCCAGCAGCCCAGGGGGAGATACGCAGTATTTT.

The V call is TRBV27, the J call TRBJ2-2; D not resolved. Trimming removed 6 bases at V and 4 bases at J, with 18 bases between. The CDR3 length is 16 residues. Germline values: CDR1 MNHEY, CDR2 SMNVEV (reference sequence). The CDR3 nucleotides read TGTGCCAGCAGACCTGAGCGCACTTCCCTCACCGGGGAGCTGTTTTTT. Amino acids: CASRPERTSLTGELFF.

V and J are TRBV5-1 and TRBJ2-5, with 7 nucleotides matching TRBD1. Per the germline V gene, CDR1 is SGHRS and CDR2 is YFSETQ. CDR3 length equals 15 residues. V shed 0 bases, J shed 2 bases, and the junction held 4 bases outside the gene matches. The CDR3 spells CASSLGQGRQETQYF. The CDR3 DNA sequence: TGCGCCAGCAGCTTGGGACAGGGTCGGCAAGAGACCCAGTACTTC.

This clone was picked up one time. V is TRBV14 and J is TRBJ1-4, with a weak D call TRBD1 (5 bases). The CDR3 is 13 amino acids. Per the germline V gene, CDR1 is SGHDN and CDR2 is FVKESK. V lost 2 bases and J lost 8, with 9 bases in between. The CDR3 sequence: CASSQRGGEKLFF. CDR3 sequence (DNA): TGTGCCAGCAGCCAAAGGGGCGGGGAAAAACTGTTTTTT.

V gene TRBV27 combines with J gene TRBJ1-1; 12 bases are a match to TRBD1. The germline V gene encodes CDR1 MNHEY and CDR2 SMNVEV (reference sequence). Trimming took 10 bases from V and 0 from J; bases not matched to a gene: 12. CDR3 length: 17 amino acids. Here the CDR3 reads CATNSAGQGAVNTEAFF. The CDR3 coding sequence is TGTGCCACCAATTCCGCGGGACAGGGGGCCGTGAACACTGAAGCTTTCTTT.

The J gene is TRBJ2-1, the V gene TRBV11-2, with D possibly TRBD2 on 5 matching bases. This CDR3 is built from 17 residues. Germline CDR1 and CDR2: SGHAT and FQNNGV. V lost 2 bases to trimming and J lost 8 bases, with 22 bases between them. CDR3 sequence reads: CASSLRGIGEGTYEQFF. The DNA for the CDR3 is TGTGCCAGCAGCTTACGGGGTATCGGTGAGGGTACCTATGAGCAGTTCTTC.

V gene TRBV5-1 combines with J gene TRBJ2-3, with D perhaps matching TRBD2 (6 bases). The V and J ends lost 5 bases and 2 bases respectively, with 12 bases between them. Germline V gene lookup returns CDR1 SGHRS and CDR2 YFSETQ. The CDR3 totals 14 residues. The CDR3 here is CASRPSASTDTQYF. CDR3 DNA sequence: TGCGCCAGCAGACCTAGCGCTTCCACAGATACGCAGTATTTT. Full variable domain (remainder filled in from reference TRBV5-1 and TRBJ2-3): KAGVTQTPRYLIKTRGQQVTLSCSPISGHRSVSWYQQTPGQGLQFLFEYFSETQRNKGNFPGRFSGRQFSNSRSEMNVSTLELGDSALYLCASRPSASTDTQYFGPGTRLTVL.

This chain connects TRBV11-2 to TRBJ2-5, with D possibly TRBD2 on 6 matching bases. V gave up 4 bases and J gave up 0 bases, with 18 bases separating them. The CDR3 loop spans 17 amino acids. In germline, CDR1 is SGHAT, CDR2 FQNNGV. The CDR3 here is CASSSLFHRENQETQYF. In DNA, the CDR3 is TGTGCCAGCAGCTCACTATTCCATCGGGAGAACCAAGAGACCCAGTACTTC.

This clone was picked up a small number of times. CDR3 nucleotides: TGCGCCAGCAGCTTGGAGGGACAGGGTTATAATTCACCCCTCCACTTT. Amino acids: CASSLEGQGYNSPLHF. This chain uses TRBV5-1 with TRBJ1-6; 9 positions match TRBD1. This CDR3 comprises 16 residues. CDR1 SGHRS and CDR2 YFSETQ come from the germline V gene. V dropped 0 bases and J dropped 4; count of bases not matched to a gene: 2. The whole variable domain, remainder taken from reference TRBV5-1 and TRBJ1-6, is KAGVTQTPRYLIKTRGQQVTLSCSPISGHRSVSWYQQTPGQGLQFLFEYFSETQRNKGNFPGRFSGRQFSNSRSEMNVSTLELGDSALYLCASSLEGQGYNSPLHFGNGTRLTVT.

This chain links TRBV11-2 with TRBJ2-7, with D unresolved. Deletions cut 10 bases from V and 1 base from J, with 32 bases between. The CDR3 length is 19 residues. In germline, CDR1 is SGHAT, CDR2 FQNNGV. The CDR3 here is CAISQVKDGGWYGSYEQYF. CDR3 bases: TGTGCCATCTCCCAGGTGAAGGACGGCGGATGGTATGGGTCCTACGAGCAGTACTTC. The full variable domain, its missing parts supplied by reference TRBV11-2 and TRBJ2-7, is EAGVAQSPRYKIIEKRQSVAFWCNPISGHATLYWYQQILGQGPKLLIQFQNNGVVDDSQLPKDRFSAERLKGVDSTLKIQPAKLEDSAVYLCAISQVKDGGWYGSYEQYFGPGTRLTVT.

V usage is TRBV28 and J usage is TRBJ1-1; D perhaps matches TRBD1 (5 bases). In germline, CDR1 is MDHEN, CDR2 SYDVKM. The V gene lost 3 bases and the J gene lost 3 bases, with 11 bases spanning the gap. This CDR3 region has 14 residues. The CDR3 is CASSFEGGDTEAFF. The CDR3 DNA is TGTGCCAGCAGTTTTGAGGGAGGGGACACTGAAGCTTTCTTT.

This clone was counted once. The J gene is TRBJ1-1, the V gene TRBV7-3; no definite D call. CDR3 length: 14 amino acids. CDR1 and CDR2 from the germline V gene are SGHTA and FQGTGA. V lost 1 base to trimming and J lost 0 bases, with 6 bases between them. In nucleotides, the CDR3 is TGTGCCAGCAGCTTAAATGGGATGAACACTGAAGCTTTCTTT. It codes for CASSLNGMNTEAFF.

The V and J genes are TRBV7-7 and TRBJ2-3; TRBD2 agrees at 11 bases. This CDR3 comprises 15 residues. With 5 bases clipped from V and 1 base from J, the junction kept 2 bases outside the gene matches. The germline V gene has CDR1 SSHAT and CDR2 FNYEAQ (reference sequence). The CDR3 nucleotides are TGTGCCAGCAGCAAGGGACTAGCGGGCACAGATACGCAGTATTTT. Protein: CASSKGLAGTDTQYF.

The V gene is TRBV2, the J gene TRBJ1-5, with a weak D call TRBD1 (5 bases). This CDR3 is built from 13 residues. The germline CDR1 and CDR2 sequences are SNHLY and FYNNEI. The V and J ends lost 2 bases and 7 bases respectively, with 9 bases between them. The CDR3 region is CASSEMGDQPQHF. In nucleotides, the CDR3 is TGTGCCAGCAGTGAAATGGGGGACCAGCCCCAGCATTTT. The whole variable domain, remainder taken from reference TRBV2 and TRBJ1-5, is EPEVTQTPSHQVTQMGQEVILRCVPISNHLYFYWYRQILGQKVEFLVSFYNNEISEKSEIFDDQFSVERPDGSNFTLKIRSTKLEDSAMYFCASSEMGDQPQHFGDGTRLSIL.

This clone showed up just once. The J gene is TRBJ2-7, the V gene TRBV7-9, with 7 bases lining up with TRBD1. Trimming took 5 bases from V and 3 from J; bases not matched to a gene: 10. CDR1 is SEHNR, CDR2 FQNEAQ, per germline (reference sequence). The CDR3 contains 15 residues. This chain's CDR3 is CASSQSGRGIYEQYF. In DNA form, the CDR3 reads TGTGCCAGCAGCCAATCCGGCAGGGGGATCTACGAGCAGTACTTC.

J is TRBJ2-7 and V is TRBV12-5; D perhaps matches TRBD2 (7 bases). The CDR3 extends over 15 amino acids. Trimming took 7 bases from V and 5 from J, leaving 21 bases between them. Germline values: CDR1 LGHNT, CDR2 FRNRAP. CDR3 loop: CASAANGRGGDEQYF. The DNA for the CDR3 is TGTGCTAGTGCCGCTAACGGAAGGGGGGGAGACGAGCAGTACTTC.

J is TRBJ2-2 and V is TRBV5-1; no clear D. The V end lost 2 bases, the J end lost 2 bases, and 16 bases lay between the germline ends. The length of the CDR3 is 17 residues. CDR1 is SGHRS, CDR2 YFSETQ, per germline. The CDR3 region has the DNA TGCGCCAGCAGCTTCAGATCTACAAGGGAAAACACCGGGGAGCTGTTTTTT. Translation gives CASSFRSTRENTGELFF.

This chain uses TRBV5-8 with TRBJ1-3; D possibly corresponds to TRBD1 (6 bases). Between the trimmed V and J ends, which lost 0 bases and 5 bases, there was a span of 12 bases. This CDR3 contains 15 residues. CDR1 SGHTS and CDR2 YDEGEE come from the germline V gene. CDR3 in DNA: TGTGCCAGCAGCTTGGGTGCAGGGGTCAGAAACACCATATATTTT. It specifies CASSLGAGVRNTIYF.

In this sample, this clone turned up a few times. The chain links TRBV6-1 to TRBJ2-5, with 9 bases matching TRBD2. V shed 1 base, J shed 4 bases, and the junction held 13 bases outside the gene matches. The CDR3 extends over 18 amino acids. Per germline, CDR1 MNHNS and CDR2 SASEGT. The CDR3 region is CASSEGSGGSGSLETQYF. In DNA form, the CDR3 reads TGTGCCAGCAGTGAAGGGAGCGGGGGTAGCGGGAGCTTAGAGACCCAGTACTTC.

The rearrangement uses TRBV19 and TRBJ1-5; TRBD1 might be the D (6 bases). This CDR3 spans 14 amino acids. CDR1 is LNHDA and CDR2 is SQIVND in the germline V gene (reference sequence). V was trimmed by 3 bases and J by 6 bases, leaving 12 bases between them. The CDR3 here is CASSMHQGIQPQHF. The CDR3 region has the DNA TGTGCCAGTAGTATGCACCAGGGGATTCAGCCCCAGCATTTT.